A selection of T cell receptor beta chains follows, all from one sample in a study of human T cells and chemical hapten exposure. MiXCR, run by TCRdb on the RACE reads, gives a single entry per CDR3 protein. The sample records about 160,000 distinct CDR3 sequences, about 27% being singletons. The sample in question was whole blood, obtained in connection with sensitization to the hapten diphenylcyclopropenone (DPC). Source of these receptors: a woman aged 18-29 years with alopecia areata. Some clones in this sample may be carry-over from other donors' samples. Each CDR3 is given with its conserved first and last residue. D genes are given only for firm matches. Size is omitted from some rows. Given values are once, few, many or a class for expanded clones.

clone_size d_call j_call v_call cdr3_nt cdr3_aa
. . TRBJ2-1 TRBV7-8 TGTGCCAGCAGCTTAGGGGGTACGTTCAATGAGCAGTTCTTC CASSLGGTFNEQFF
many . TRBJ1-1 TRBV20-1 TGCAGTGCTAGTGACCGAACGGGAGGTACTGAAGCTTTCTTT CSASDRTGGTEAFF
. . TRBJ1-1 TRBV18 TGTGCCAGCTCAGCCTCGGGGAGGACTGAAGCTTTCTTT CASSASGRTEAFF
few . TRBJ2-5 TRBV18 TGTGCCAGCTCGTCCCAGGGTCAAGAGACCCAGTACTTC CASSSQGQETQYF
few . TRBJ2-1 TRBV7-9 TGTGCCGACCAAGTTGGGAATGAGCAGTTCTTC CADQVGNEQFF
. TRBD1 TRBJ2-7 TRBV9 TGTGCCAGCAGCGTAGCGACAGGGAAGGGCTACGAGCAGTACTTC CASSVATGKGYEQYF
. . TRBJ2-7 TRBV5-1 TGCGCCAGCAGCTTGGCGGAGTTAGCGTTCCGCTACGAGCAGTACTTC CASSLAELAFRYEQYF
few . TRBJ2-3 TRBV29-1 TGCAGCGTTGAAAGGACCAGCACAGATACGCAGTATTTT CSVERTSTDTQYF
. TRBD1 TRBJ1-5 TRBV5-1 TGCGCCAGCAGCACAGGGGCGGGGAGGCCCCAGCATTTT CASSTGAGRPQHF
. . TRBJ1-2 TRBV6-5 TGTGCCAGCAGTCCGGTAGCTAACTATGGCTACACCTTC CASSPVANYGYTF
few . TRBJ2-3 TRBV10-3 TGTGCCACCGGACCTGCGGGTACGCAGTATTTT CATGPAGTQYF
few . TRBJ2-1 TRBV2 TGTGCCAGCACCCGGGCAGGGGTTAGTGAGCAGTTCTTC CASTRAGVSEQFF
few . TRBJ1-1 TRBV3-1 TGTGCCAGCAGCCAACGGGGGCCAGAAGCTTTCTTT CASSQRGPEAFF
few . TRBJ2-7 TRBV6-6 TGTGCCAGCAGTTACTCGCCAGGCGGGGCTCCTGGGAAGCAGTACTTC CASSYSPGGAPGKQYF
. . TRBJ2-3 TRBV3-1 TGTGCCAGCAGGCAAGCGGTTATCACAGATACGCAGTATTTT CASRQAVITDTQYF
few TRBD2 TRBJ2-7 TRBV3-1 TGTGCCAGCAGCCACCTCAGACGTGCGGGAGGGAGCTCCTACGAGCAGTACTTC CASSHLRRAGGSSYEQYF
. . TRBJ1-4 TRBV12-3/TRBV12-4 TGTGCCAGCAGCAACACAGGGTGGGATGAAAAACTGTTTTTT CASSNTGWDEKLFF
few . TRBJ1-1 TRBV25-1 TGTGCCAGCAGTACAGGAATGAACACTGAAGCTTTCTTT CASSTGMNTEAFF
. TRBD1 TRBJ1-1 TRBV29-1 TGCAGCGCCGGACAGGAAAACGTGGCTTTCTTT CSAGQENVAFF
. TRBD2 TRBJ2-1 TRBV27 TGTGCCAGCAGTTTATCGAGCGGGAGGGCAGAGTTCTTC CASSLSSGRAEFF
few TRBD1 TRBJ2-7 TRBV7-2 TGTGCCAGCAGCTTAGCGTCGACAGGGGGCAGGGAGCAGTACTTC CASSLASTGGREQYF
few . TRBJ2-7 TRBV5-1 TGCGCCAGCAGCTTGGCAGGGGCGGATTACGAGCAGTACTTC CASSLAGADYEQYF
many . TRBJ2-5 TRBV29-1 TGCAGCGTTTCCCTCCGTGGGGAGACCCAGTACTTC CSVSLRGETQYF
. . TRBJ2-1 TRBV10-3 TGTGCCATCAGTGAGACTTCGGGACGCCCGAGGGCCAATGAGCAGTTCTTC CAISETSGRPRANEQFF
few TRBD1 TRBJ2-1 TRBV10-3 TGTGCCATCAGGGGGGCAGGGGGTCTCTACAATGAGCAGTTCTTC CAIRGAGGLYNEQFF
many . TRBJ2-3 TRBV27 TGTGCCAGCAGTTTAGATACAGATACGCAGTATTTT CASSLDTDTQYF
. . TRBJ2-5 TRBV9 TGTGCCAGCAGCGCAAACTACGGGCCAAAAGAGACCCAGTACTTC CASSANYGPKETQYF
. . TRBJ2-3 TRBV11-1 TGTGCCAGCAGCCTGGGGGCAGGGCCTACAGATACGCAGTATTTT CASSLGAGPTDTQYF
. TRBD2 TRBJ2-3 TRBV11-2 TGTGCCAGCAGGACTAGCGGGAAAAAAAAACTCACAGATACGCAGTATTTT CASRTSGKKKLTDTQYF
. TRBD1 TRBJ2-1 TRBV12-3/TRBV12-4 TGTGCCAGCAGGGGGACAGGTAGAAATGAGCAGTTCTTC CASRGTGRNEQFF
few TRBD1 TRBJ1-1 TRBV6-2/TRBV6-3 TGTGCCAGCAGTGGGACAGGGATGCACACTGAAGCTTTCTTT CASSGTGMHTEAFF
. TRBD1 TRBJ2-5 TRBV6-6 TGTGCCAGCAGTAAACAGGGGAACCAAGAGACCCAGTACTTC CASSKQGNQETQYF
. TRBD1 TRBJ2-1 TRBV29-1 TGCAGCGTTGAAGATAGCGTGACAGGGGGGGTCTACAATGAGCAGTTCTTC CSVEDSVTGGVYNEQFF
. . TRBJ2-7 TRBV20-1 TGCAGTGGAGCCAAGCCTGCCTACGAGCAGTACTTC CSGAKPAYEQYF
. . TRBJ1-2 TRBV7-2 TGTGCCAGCAGCGTCGGACAGAATAACTATGGCTACACCTTC CASSVGQNNYGYTF
. . TRBJ2-3 TRBV28 TGTGCCAGCACCACGGGGGGCAGTCCTAGCACAGATACGCAGTATTTT CASTTGGSPSTDTQYF
. TRBD2 TRBJ2-1 TRBV28 TGTGCCAGCAGTAGCCTAGCGGGGAAGGAGTTCTTC CASSSLAGKEFF
few . TRBJ1-2 TRBV7-9 TGTGCCAGCAGCCCGGGCGATTCTGGCTATGGCTACACCTTC CASSPGDSGYGYTF
. TRBD1 TRBJ2-5 TRBV10-3 TGTGCCATGCGACAGGGGGCAGAAGAGACCCAGTACTTC CAMRQGAEETQYF
. TRBD2 TRBJ2-7 TRBV2 TGTGCCAACAGTGAATCCCCTGGGGGGGACCGCGCCGAGCAGTACTTC CANSESPGGDRAEQYF
many TRBD2 TRBJ2-5 TRBV7-2 TGTGCCAGCAGCTTAGCCACTAGCGGACCGCAAGAGACCCAGTACTTC CASSLATSGPQETQYF
. TRBD2 TRBJ2-1 TRBV14 TGTGCCAGCAGCCCCTTGACTAGCGGGGCTGAGCAGTTCTTC CASSPLTSGAEQFF
few . TRBJ1-2 TRBV7-9 TGTGCCAGCAGCCTGCGGCAGGGTGATACTTCCTATGGCTACACCTTC CASSLRQGDTSYGYTF
. . TRBJ2-5 TRBV7-9 TGTGCCAGCAGTTCAGGGGCGAACACTTGGGAGACCCAGTACTTC CASSSGANTWETQYF
. TRBD1 TRBJ1-2 TRBV9 TGTGCCAGCAGCGGCGCCGGTGACAGGGTCCCTAACTATGGCTACACCTTC CASSGAGDRVPNYGYTF
. TRBD1 TRBJ2-5 TRBV7-2 TGTGCCAGCAGCGGGGGGACAGGGGAGACCCAGTACTTC CASSGGTGETQYF
. TRBD2 TRBJ2-7 TRBV4-2 TGTGCCAGCAGCCAGGGACTAGCGGGAGGGCCCCAAACCCACGAGCAGTACTTC CASSQGLAGGPQTHEQYF
few TRBD1 TRBJ2-5 TRBV6-2/TRBV6-3 TGTGCCAGCAGCCGCCGACAGGGCAGCGGAGAGACCCAGTACTTC CASSRRQGSGETQYF
. . TRBJ1-2 TRBV6-5 TGTGCCAGCAGACCACAGGGCGCAACTAACTATGGCTACACCTTC CASRPQGATNYGYTF